Described below is a single TCR beta chain sequence and its context. The antigen is not known. All the patients suffered relapse after autologous stem cell transplantation, and brentuximab vedotin exposure differed. The protocol was immunoSEQ multiplex PCR, while the TCRdb copy is restricted to in-frame clones and leaves out a portion. The sample holds fewer than 30,000 clones, less than 90% seen once. The data were taken from a study of PD-1 blockade in classical Hodgkin lymphoma. Study-level results: Compared with healthy donors, newly diagnosed patients reportedly showed lower baseline TCR diversity. Those achieving complete response showed baseline diversity like newly diagnosed patients. TCR diversity rose significantly by C4D1 in CD4+ but not CD8+ cells. Patients were excluded if nivolumab began under 1 year after ASCT (the autologous transplant).

Germline-derived CDR1 and CDR2 are LGHNA and YSLEER. V gave up 3 bases and J gave up 4 bases, with 12 bases separating them. The length of the CDR3 is 15 residues. The chain couples TRBV4-3 to TRBJ2-2, with a tentative D call TRBD1 (6 bases). Sequencing used peripheral blood mononuclear cells (PBMCs), obtained before the second cycle of nivolumab. The source is a human donor with classical Hodgkin lymphoma. The CDR3 reads CASSQHYRATGELFF. DNA for the CDR3: TGCGCCAGCAGCCAGCACTACAGGGCCACCGGGGAGCTGTTTTTT.